Listed here are 21 T cell receptor beta chains from one sample, sequenced in a study of blood T cell repertoires in COVID-19. Assay used: immunoSEQ multiplex PCR; TCRdb lists only in-frame clones, some missing. The sample lists fewer than 250,000 clones, about four fifths seen once, with 1.8% in the top ten. What was sequenced was PBMCs or T cells enriched from blood (not recorded which). The receptors shown here come from a man between 60 and 75 years old who had recovered from COVID-19.

The gene calls are TRBV7-2 and TRBJ2-3; a possible D gene is TRBD1 (6 bases). Germline assignment: CDR1 SGHTA and CDR2 FQGNSA. There are 14 residues in the CDR3. Trimming left V 3 bases short and J 1 base short, with 8 bases between. The CDR3 bases are TGTGCCAGCAGCTTCGAGGGGGGCACAGATACGCAGTATTTT. Its translation: CASSFEGGTDTQYF. Full variable domain (outside the CDR3, taken from reference TRBV7-2 and TRBJ2-3): GAGVSQSPSNKVTEKGKDVELRCDPISGHTALYWYRQSLGQGLEFLIYFQGNSAPDKSGLPSDRFSAERTGGSVSTLTIQRTQQEDSAVYLCASSFEGGTDTQYFGPGTRLTVL.

This clone appeared a single time. The V gene is TRBV6-5, the J gene TRBJ2-1; TRBD2 agrees at 12 bases. J gave up 9 bases and V 6 bases, and 6 bases lay outside the gene matches. CDR1 is MNHEY, CDR2 SVGAGI, per germline. The CDR3 extends over 14 amino acids. The CDR3, as DNA: TGTGCCAGCAGACGACTAGCGGGGGCGGGTGAGCAGTTCTTC. Protein sequence: CASRRLAGAGEQFF.

The chain uses TRBV5-1 and TRBJ2-1; perhaps TRBD1 as D (6 bases). The germline V and J ends were trimmed by 1 base and 6 bases, with 11 bases remaining between them. The CDR3 extends over 14 amino acids. Germline loops: CDR1 SGHRS, CDR2 YFSETQ. CDR3 in amino acids: CASSLPGQANEQFF. In DNA, the CDR3 is TGCGCCAGCAGCTTGCCGGGACAAGCCAATGAGCAGTTCTTC.

The chain carries TRBV6-5 and TRBJ2-7, with D perhaps TRBD2 (7 bases). CDR1 is MNHEY, CDR2 SVGAGI, per germline. This CDR3 comprises 15 residues. The V gene lost 2 bases and the J gene lost 3 bases, with 14 bases spanning the gap. CDR3 region: CASSYRRGADYEQYF. The DNA for the CDR3 is TGTGCCAGCAGTTACAGACGGGGGGCCGACTACGAGCAGTACTTC.

V and J are TRBV4-2 and TRBJ2-1; D may be TRBD2 (6 bases). Germline V gene data show CDR1 as LGHNA and CDR2 as YNFKEQ. With 4 bases removed from V and 1 base from J, the gap between germline ends came to 11 bases. The CDR3 is made up of 15 amino acids. DNA of the CDR3: TGTGCCAGCAGCCCACTAGCAGGGTCCTACAATGAGCAGTTCTTC. This encodes CASSPLAGSYNEQFF.

The chain uses TRBV9 and TRBJ2-1, with a possible D match to TRBD2 (6 bases). Between the trimmed V and J ends, which lost 3 bases and 7 bases, there was a span of 11 bases. The germline V gene has CDR1 SGDLS and CDR2 YYNGEE. The CDR3 has 13 residues. This CDR3 is CASSDSGGNEQFF. CDR3 nucleotide sequence: TGTGCCAGCAGCGACTCCGGGGGTAATGAGCAGTTCTTC.

The chain has TRBV5-1 and TRBJ2-3, with D tentatively TRBD1 (6 bases). The germline V gene encodes CDR1 SGHRS and CDR2 YFSETQ. The CDR3 runs 16 residues. Between the trimmed V and J ends, which lost 4 bases and 2 bases, there was a span of 17 bases. Written as DNA, the CDR3 is TGCGCCAGCAGCGCAAACAGGGCGCGGGCCACAGATACGCAGTATTTT. It specifies CASSANRARATDTQYF.

The DNA of the CDR3 is TGTGCCAGTAGTATAGTTGGGGCCCCCTCTGGAAACACCATATATTTT. Protein sequence: CASSIVGAPSGNTIYF. The chain employs TRBV19 and TRBJ1-3; D is perhaps TRBD1 (5 bases). The CDR3 has 16 amino acids. V lost 1 base and J lost 0, with 10 bases in between. Germline V gene sequence: CDR1 LNHDA, CDR2 SQIVND (reference sequence).

V is TRBV18 and J is TRBJ2-1, with TRBD2 as a possible D gene (7 bases). Trimming pared 0 bases from V and 4 bases from J, leaving 13 bases between. The CDR3 extends over 16 amino acids. CDR1 and CDR2 (germline): KGHSH, LQKENI. The CDR3 is CASSPPRGGRYNEQFF. The CDR3 DNA follows: TGTGCCAGCTCACCACCGAGGGGGGGGAGGTACAATGAGCAGTTCTTC.

This chain uses TRBV19 with TRBJ2-5, with 8 bases lining up with TRBD2. J lost 1 base, V lost 4 bases, and 2 bases had no gene match. This CDR3 has 14 amino acids. Germline CDR1 is LNHDA and CDR2 is SQIVND (reference sequence). The CDR3 sequence is CASSSGGLQETQYF. The CDR3, as DNA: TGTGCCAGTAGTAGCGGGGGGCTCCAAGAGACCCAGTACTTC.

The chain couples TRBV18 to TRBJ1-3, with unresolved D. Germline values: CDR1 KGHSH, CDR2 LQKENI. This CDR3 has 15 residues. V was cut by 3 bases and J by 1 base, with 10 bases left in between. CDR3 coding DNA: TGTGCCAGCTCACCGGGAGAGGAGTCTGGAAACACCATATATTTT. Translating gives CASSPGEESGNTIYF. Supplemented by reference TRBV18 and TRBJ1-3, the full variable domain reads NAGVMQNPRHLVRRRGQEARLRCSPMKGHSHVYWYRQLPEEGLKFMVYLQKENIIDESGMPKERFSAEFPKEGPSILRIQQVVRGDSAAYFCASSPGEESGNTIYFGEGSWLTVV.

The V and J genes are TRBV14 and TRBJ1-1; D might be TRBD1 (6 bases). Germline assignment: CDR1 SGHDN and CDR2 FVKESK. The CDR3 consists of 13 residues. Deletions cut 4 bases from V and 1 base from J, with 7 bases between. In DNA, the CDR3 is TGTGCCAGCAGCCTGGGACAGAACACTGAAGCTTTCTTT. It encodes CASSLGQNTEAFF.

This clone has a count of ten or more. At one boundary the junction diverges from the germline segment, which might be a read error. The rearrangement joins TRBV2 to TRBJ2-3, with 9 bases that match TRBD2. Germline CDR1 is SNHLY and CDR2 is FYNNEI. The CDR3 is 14 amino acids. The CDR3 loop reads CASKSGTSRDTQYF. CDR3 nucleotide sequence: TGTGCCAGCAAATCCGGGACTAGCAGAGATACGCAGTATTTT.

This clone occurred once. The rearrangement joins TRBV4-3 to TRBJ2-7; D perhaps matches TRBD2 (5 bases). V gave up 3 bases and J gave up 6 bases, with 12 bases separating them. This CDR3 region has 13 residues. The germline V gene has CDR1 LGHNA and CDR2 YSLEER. CDR3 sequence (DNA): TGCGCCAGCAGCCAGCAACACGGGGTCGAGCAGTACTTC. It encodes CASSQQHGVEQYF.

J is TRBJ2-7 and V is TRBV10-3; perhaps TRBD1 as D (6 bases). CDR1 is ENHRY and CDR2 is SYGVKD in the germline V gene. Trimming cost V 0 bases and J 2 bases, with 14 bases left between them. The CDR3 consists of 16 residues. In DNA, the CDR3 is TGTGCCATCAGTGAGTCACCGACAGGCTCCGCCTACGAGCAGTACTTC. This gives the protein CAISESPTGSAYEQYF.

The chain carries TRBV27 and TRBJ1-4, with TRBD1 matching 10 bases. Trimming at V came to 4 bases and at J to 0 bases, leaving 8 bases not matched to a gene. The CDR3 spans 18 residues. Germline assignment: CDR1 MNHEY and CDR2 SMNVEV (reference sequence). The CDR3 bases are TGTGCCAGCAGTTCCCCGGGACAGGGGCATGCAACTAATGAAAAACTGTTTTTT. Its translation: CASSSPGQGHATNEKLFF.

V is TRBV19 and J is TRBJ2-5, with D maybe TRBD1 (6 bases). V gave up 4 bases and J gave up 4 bases, with 16 bases separating them. From germline, CDR1 is LNHDA and CDR2 SQIVND (reference sequence). The CDR3 covers 15 residues. CDR3 DNA sequence: TGTGCCAGTAGTACTACAAGGGGGAAAGGAGAGACCCAGTACTTC. It codes for CASSTTRGKGETQYF.

The genes are TRBV18 and TRBJ1-1; 9 bases map to TRBD1. Trimming cost V 4 bases and J 3 bases; bases outside gene matches: 6. The CDR3 consists of 15 residues. Germline loops: CDR1 KGHSH, CDR2 LQKENI. The CDR3 sequence is CASSRAGQGHTEAFF. The CDR3 region has the DNA TGTGCCAGCTCACGCGCGGGACAGGGACACACTGAAGCTTTCTTT.

The chain joins TRBV3-1 (or the pseudogene TRBV3-2) to TRBJ1-1; 8 nucleotides align to TRBD1. The CDR3 sequence is 17 residues long. The V gene's germline CDR1 is LGHDT and CDR2 YNNKEL (reference sequence). V shed 4 bases, J shed 4 bases, and the junction held 14 bases outside the gene matches. CDR3 amino acids: CASSPNPWTGPATEAFF. In nucleotides, the CDR3 is TGTGCCAGCAGCCCGAATCCCTGGACAGGGCCCGCCACTGAAGCTTTCTTT.

This chain links TRBV2 with TRBJ2-1, with D maybe TRBD2 (5 bases). This CDR3 is built from 14 residues. With 3 bases removed from V and 3 bases from J, the gap between germline ends came to 9 bases. Per the germline V gene, CDR1 is SNHLY and CDR2 is FYNNEI. The CDR3 protein is CASSDSDYYNEQFF. The CDR3 DNA reads as TGTGCCAGCAGTGACTCCGACTACTACAATGAGCAGTTCTTC.

V is TRBV5-6 and J is TRBJ2-5; D is unclear. The germline V gene has CDR1 SGHDT and CDR2 YYEEEE. V lost 0 bases to trimming and J lost 0 bases, with 9 bases between them. This CDR3 is built from 15 residues. The CDR3 spells CASSLVTAYQETQYF. The CDR3 coding sequence is TGTGCCAGCAGCTTGGTGACTGCGTACCAAGAGACCCAGTACTTC.